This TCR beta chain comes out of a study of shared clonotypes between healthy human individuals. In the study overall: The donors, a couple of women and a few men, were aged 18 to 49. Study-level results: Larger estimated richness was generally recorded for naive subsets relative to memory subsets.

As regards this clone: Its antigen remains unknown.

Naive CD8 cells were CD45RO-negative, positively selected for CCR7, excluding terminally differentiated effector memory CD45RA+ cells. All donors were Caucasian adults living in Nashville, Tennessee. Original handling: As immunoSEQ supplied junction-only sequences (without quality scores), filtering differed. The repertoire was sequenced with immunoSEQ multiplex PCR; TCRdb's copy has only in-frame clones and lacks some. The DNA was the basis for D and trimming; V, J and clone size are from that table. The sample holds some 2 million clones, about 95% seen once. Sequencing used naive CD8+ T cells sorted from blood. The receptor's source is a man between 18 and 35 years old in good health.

Written as DNA, the CDR3 is TGTGCCAGCAGTGACCCCCCGGGGGGCCTGCAGACCCAGTACTTC. As protein: CASSDPPGGLQTQYF. V gene TRBV6-1 combines with J gene TRBJ2-5; D may be TRBD2 (7 bases). Germline loops: CDR1 MNHNS, CDR2 SASEGT. The CDR3 sequence is 15 residues long. V was trimmed by 3 bases and J by 6 bases, leaving 17 bases between them.